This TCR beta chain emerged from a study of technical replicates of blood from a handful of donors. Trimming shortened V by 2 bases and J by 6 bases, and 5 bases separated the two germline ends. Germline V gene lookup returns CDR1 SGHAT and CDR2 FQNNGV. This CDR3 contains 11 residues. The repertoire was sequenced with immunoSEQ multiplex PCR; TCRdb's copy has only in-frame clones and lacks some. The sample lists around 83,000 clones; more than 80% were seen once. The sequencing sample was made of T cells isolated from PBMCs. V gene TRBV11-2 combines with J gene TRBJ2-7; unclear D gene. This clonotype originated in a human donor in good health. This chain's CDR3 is CASSLLSEQYF. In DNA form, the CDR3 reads TGTGCCAGCAGCTTACTTTCCGAGCAGTACTTC. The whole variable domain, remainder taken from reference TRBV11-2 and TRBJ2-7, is EAGVAQSPRYKIIEKRQSVAFWCNPISGHATLYWYQQILGQGPKLLIQFQNNGVVDDSQLPKDRFSAERLKGVDSTLKIQPAKLEDSAVYLCASSLLSEQYFGPGTRLTVT.